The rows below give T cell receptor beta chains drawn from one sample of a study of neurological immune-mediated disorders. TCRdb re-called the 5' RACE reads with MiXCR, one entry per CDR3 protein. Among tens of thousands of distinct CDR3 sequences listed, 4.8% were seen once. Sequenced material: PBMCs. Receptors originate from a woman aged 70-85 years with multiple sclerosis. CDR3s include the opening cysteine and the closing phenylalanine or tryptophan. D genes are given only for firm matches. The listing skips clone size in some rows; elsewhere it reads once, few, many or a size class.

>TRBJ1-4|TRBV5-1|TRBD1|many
CASSAWTGGRGEKLFF
TGCGCCAGCAGCGCCTGGACAGGGGGACGCGGGGAAAAACTGTTTTTT
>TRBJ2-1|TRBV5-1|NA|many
CASSSLGRGANEQFF
TGCGCCAGCAGCTCGTTAGGGAGGGGGGCGAATGAGCAGTTCTTC
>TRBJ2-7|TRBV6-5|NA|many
CASKLLTGETYEQYF
TGTGCCAGCAAACTGCTGACCGGGGAAACCTACGAGCAGTACTTC
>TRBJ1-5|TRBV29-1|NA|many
CSVGSRGNQPQHF
TGCAGCGTTGGCTCGAGAGGCAATCAGCCCCAGCATTTT
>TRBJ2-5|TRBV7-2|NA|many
CASSLWRDETQYF
TGTGCCAGCAGCCTCTGGAGGGACGAGACCCAGTACTTC
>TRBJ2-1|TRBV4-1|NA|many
CASSHVVDEQFF
TGCGCCAGCAGCCATGTAGTGGATGAGCAGTTCTTC
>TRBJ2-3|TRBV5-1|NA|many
CASSFEDTSTDTQYF
TGCGCCAGCAGTTTTGAGGACACTAGCACAGATACGCAGTATTTT
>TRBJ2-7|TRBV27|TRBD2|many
CASIARARGLAALEQYF
TGTGCCAGCATCGCCCGAGCCCGGGGACTAGCGGCCCTCGAGCAGTACTTC
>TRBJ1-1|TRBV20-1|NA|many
CSAEHLGGNTEAFF
TGCAGTGCCGAGCACTTAGGTGGGAACACTGAAGCTTTCTTT
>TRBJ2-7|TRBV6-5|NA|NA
CASRRDSRYEQYF
TGTGCCAGCAGGCGGGACAGTCGCTACGAGCAGTACTTC
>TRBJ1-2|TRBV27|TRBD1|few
CASSTLGQGSYGYTF
TGTGCCAGCAGCACTCTGGGACAGGGCTCCTATGGCTACACCTTC
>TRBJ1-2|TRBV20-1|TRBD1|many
CSVTDRVFHTF
TGCAGTGTAACCGACAGGGTGTTTCACACCTTC
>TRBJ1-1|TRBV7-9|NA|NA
CASSLAMGESTEAFF
TGTGCCAGCAGCTTAGCGATGGGGGAGAGCACTGAAGCTTTCTTT
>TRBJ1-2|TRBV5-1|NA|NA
CASSLAVAYGYTF
TGCGCCAGCAGCTTGGCCGTGGCTTATGGCTACACCTTC
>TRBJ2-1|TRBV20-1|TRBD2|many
CSARDRTSGRDYNEQFF
TGCAGTGCTAGAGATCGGACTAGCGGGAGGGACTACAATGAGCAGTTCTTC
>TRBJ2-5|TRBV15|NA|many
CATSRDQGTQETQYF
TGTGCCACCAGCAGAGACCAGGGGACCCAAGAGACCCAGTACTTC
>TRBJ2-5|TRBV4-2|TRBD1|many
CASSQGQKETQYF
TGTGCCAGCAGCCAGGGACAGAAAGAGACCCAGTACTTC
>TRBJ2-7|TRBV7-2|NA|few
CASSPHGGSGEQYF
TGTGCCAGCAGCCCCCACGGAGGGTCGGGCGAGCAGTACTTC
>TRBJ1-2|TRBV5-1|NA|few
CASSLYEGNGYTF
TGCGCCAGCAGCTTGTACGAAGGTAATGGCTACACCTTC
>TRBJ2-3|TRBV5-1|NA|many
CASSLRWSDTQYF
TGCGCCAGCAGCCTCCGATGGTCGGATACGCAGTATTTT
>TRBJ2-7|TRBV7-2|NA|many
CASSLKDLGKQYF
TGTGCCAGCAGCCTCAAAGATCTGGGGAAGCAGTACTTC
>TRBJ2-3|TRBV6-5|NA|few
CASSYIGQASTDTQYF
TGTGCCAGCAGTTACATCGGACAAGCTAGCACAGATACGCAGTATTTT
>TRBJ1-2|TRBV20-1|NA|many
CSASGTDYGYTF
TGCAGTGCTAGTGGGACGGACTATGGCTACACCTTC
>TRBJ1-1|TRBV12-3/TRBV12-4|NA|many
CASRKQGWNTEAFF
TGTGCCAGCAGAAAACAGGGCTGGAACACTGAAGCTTTCTTT
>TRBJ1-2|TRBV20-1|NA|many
CSARVSVSNYGYTF
TGCAGTGCTAGAGTTTCGGTGTCTAACTATGGCTACACCTTC
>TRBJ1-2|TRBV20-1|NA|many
CSARDLWYGYTF
TGCAGTGCTAGAGATCTGTGGTATGGCTACACCTTC
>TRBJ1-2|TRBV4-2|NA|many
CASSQALGGGNYGYTF
TGTGCCAGCAGCCAAGCCCTTGGGGGGGGTAACTATGGCTACACCTTC
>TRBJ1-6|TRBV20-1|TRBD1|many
CSARTGVNSPLHF
TGCAGTGCGCGGACAGGGGTAAATTCACCCCTCCACTTT
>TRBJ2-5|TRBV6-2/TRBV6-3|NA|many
CASSTFLRRIGQMETQYF
TGTGCCAGCAGCACGTTCCTCCGCCGGATAGGACAAATGGAGACCCAGTACTTC
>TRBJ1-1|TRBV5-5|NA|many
CASSWDGLDTEAFF
TGTGCCAGCAGCTGGGACGGTTTGGACACTGAAGCTTTCTTT
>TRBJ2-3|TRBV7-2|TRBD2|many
CASSLDTGGPDTQYF
TGTGCCAGCAGCTTAGATACGGGAGGGCCAGATACGCAGTATTTT
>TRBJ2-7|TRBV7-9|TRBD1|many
CASSFQITTGFSPLQSHEQYF
TGTGCCAGCAGCTTCCAAATTACGACAGGGTTCTCACCCCTCCAATCCCACGAGCAGTACTTC